This entry is about one T cell receptor beta chain. Antigen unknown. The source of the sample is a study of CD4+ T cells in melanoma. Study outcomes and limitations: CD8+ T cell, macrophage and B cell function reportedly correlated with neoantigen-specific CD4+ T cells.

The data were produced by immunoSEQ multiplex PCR, yet TCRdb's version contains in-frame clones alone and is incomplete. The sample includes about 14,000 clones, about 63% seen only once; the top ten take roughly 16%. Germline V lookup: CDR1 LGHNA, CDR2 YNFKEQ. CDR3 length: 13 residues. Trimming pared 0 bases from V and 9 bases from J, leaving 8 bases between. The rearrangement uses TRBV4-2 and TRBJ2-2, with D tentatively TRBD1 (5 bases). The sequence was collected from a human donor with melanoma. Sequenced sample: cells from a culture (not recorded whether cultured in vitro). Here the CDR3 reads CASSQDGARELFF. In nucleotides, the CDR3 is TGTGCCAGCAGCCAAGATGGGGCCAGGGAGCTGTTTTTT.